Below, one TCR beta chain is given with its context. Its cognate antigen is unknown. The data originate from a study of T cell responses to AZD1222 COVID-19 vaccine. Study observations and caveats: As reported, nearly half of all spike-specific TCRs target variant regions that are unmutated. Baseline seropositives among AZD1222 recipients totaled only five or six. Females outnumbered males among donors, who were mostly white British; clonal diversity was possibly underestimated. With two AZD1222 doses given, Spike-specific TCR breadth and depth both rose.

This CDR3 is 12 amino acids long. CDR1 SQVTM and CDR2 ANQGSEA come from the germline V gene. The V end was cut by 6 bases, the J end by 4 bases, with 10 bases between. Measured with immunoSEQ multiplex PCR; TCRdb has only the in-frame clones, and not every one. The repertoire holds tens of thousands of clones, with 90% to 95% as singletons. The chain has TRBV29-1 and TRBJ1-3; no reliable D call. The sequencing used peripheral blood, collected on day 0 of MenACWY control vaccination. The sequence came from an adult in good health. CDR3 nucleotide sequence: TGCAGCGTGATCCGTGCCGGAAACACCATATATTTT. Amino acid sequence: CSVIRAGNTIYF.